A selection of T cell receptor beta chains follows, all from one sample in a study of cytomegalovirus exposure and HLA in healthy donors. Method: immunoSEQ multiplex PCR; TCRdb's copy keeps in-frame clones and lacks some. The sample includes 65,000 to 70,000 clones, approximately 91% seen only once; the top ten take 3.1%. Input material: PBMCs. All receptors derive from a man aged 18 to 29 in good health and CMV-seronegative. Each CDR3 is given with its conserved first and last residue. D genes are given only for firm matches. The size entry is marked missing in some rows and otherwise reads once, few, many or a size class.

DNA | CDR3 | J | D | size | V | length
TGTGCCAGCAGCTTAAGACTTTTGGGTCAGGGGGAGCATGAGCAGTTCTTC | CASSLRLLGQGEHEQFF | TRBJ2-1 | TRBD1 | NA | TRBV7-2 | 17
TGTGCCATCAGTTTTGACAGGGAGAGTGGCTACACCTTC | CAISFDRESGYTF | TRBJ1-2 | TRBD1 | many | TRBV10-3 | 13
TGTGCCAGCCAGCGGAGCACAGATACGCAGTATTTT | CASQRSTDTQYF | TRBJ2-3 | NA | NA | TRBV2 | 12
TGTGCCAGCAGCAGGGATAGGGGAGGCGAGCAGTACTTC | CASSRDRGGEQYF | TRBJ2-7 | NA | NA | TRBV5-6 | 13
TGTGCCAGCGCTAAGCAAGAGACCCAGTACTTC | CASAKQETQYF | TRBJ2-5 | NA | NA | TRBV4-2 | 11
TGTGCCACCCGGGACAGGGTATCTTGGGAGCAGTTCTTC | CATRDRVSWEQFF | TRBJ2-1 | TRBD1 | NA | TRBV2 | 13
TGTGCCAGCAGTGACCAAGGGGGTAGCACAGATACGCAGTATTTT | CASSDQGGSTDTQYF | TRBJ2-3 | NA | NA | TRBV6-4 | 15
TGTGCCACTCAGGGGGCTTGGAACACTGAAGCTTTCTTT | CATQGAWNTEAFF | TRBJ1-1 | TRBD1 | NA | TRBV19 | 13
TGTGCCAGCAGCTCGGCATCCGGGAATGCTTTCTTT | CASSSASGNAFF | TRBJ1-1 | NA | NA | TRBV7-9 | 12
TGCGCCAGCAGCTCGCAAGCCGGGAGCTACTCCTACAATGAGCAGTTCTTC | CASSSQAGSYSYNEQFF | TRBJ2-1 | NA | NA | TRBV5-1 | 17
TGTGCCAGCAGTGTAGAGGGGGCCTACAATGAGCAGTTCTTC | CASSVEGAYNEQFF | TRBJ2-1 | NA | NA | TRBV25-1 | 14
TGTGCCAGCAGTTTTTACAGGGGTGCCCACGAGCAGTACTTC | CASSFYRGAHEQYF | TRBJ2-7 | TRBD1 | once | TRBV28 | 14
TGTGCCAGCTCACCCTCTGCAGGGGAGTATGGCTACACCTTC | CASSPSAGEYGYTF | TRBJ1-2 | NA | NA | TRBV18 | 14
TGTGCCAGTAGTATCTTTGCGTCAGGGCTGAAGACCCAGTACTTC | CASSIFASGLKTQYF | TRBJ2-5 | NA | NA | TRBV19 | 15
TGTGCCAGCAGCCCCATGGCGGGCAACACCATATATTTT | CASSPMAGNTIYF | TRBJ1-3 | NA | NA | TRBV7-9 | 13
TGCAGCGTTATACTAGCGGAGTCCTACGAGCAGTACTTC | CSVILAESYEQYF | TRBJ2-7 | TRBD2 | NA | TRBV29-1 | 13
TGTGCCAGCAAGCGACTGTACAATGAGCAGTTCTTC | CASKRLYNEQFF | TRBJ2-1 | NA | NA | TRBV2 | 12
TGTGCCAGCTCACCACAGGGGCACAACGAGCAGTACTTC | CASSPQGHNEQYF | TRBJ2-7 | NA | once | TRBV18 | 13
TGTGCCAGCAGCTTAGAATTCGGGACAGGAGATCACTACGAGCAGTACTTC | CASSLEFGTGDHYEQYF | TRBJ2-7 | TRBD1 | NA | TRBV11-2 | 17
TGTGCCAGCTCACCGATAGAGGGAAACACCATATATTTT | CASSPIEGNTIYF | TRBJ1-3 | NA | once | TRBV18 | 13
TGTGCCAGCAGCTTGACGGGAGCAGGCAATGAGCAGTTCTTC | CASSLTGAGNEQFF | TRBJ2-1 | NA | NA | TRBV11-3 | 14
TGTGCCAGCAGTCGGGGGACAGGTCCCACAGATACGCAGTATTTT | CASSRGTGPTDTQYF | TRBJ2-3 | TRBD1 | NA | TRBV27 | 15
TGTGCCAGCAGCTTAGGTGCAGGGGTGAGCGAGCAGTACTTC | CASSLGAGVSEQYF | TRBJ2-7 | NA | NA | TRBV7-8 | 14
TGTGCCAGCAGCTTGGGCGGCTCCTCTGGAAACACCATATATTTT | CASSLGGSSGNTIYF | TRBJ1-3 | NA | NA | TRBV5-6 | 15
TGTGCCAGCAGTTACTCCCGGGACAACAAACCCGCTTTCTTT | CASSYSRDNKPAFF | TRBJ1-1 | NA | NA | TRBV27 | 14
TGTGCCAGCAGTCCCTGGGGGCAGGGGAGCTACGAGCAGTACTTC | CASSPWGQGSYEQYF | TRBJ2-7 | NA | NA | TRBV11-1 | 15
TGCAGCGTTGTAAGGGACAGGGGGGCCAAAAACATTCAGTACTTC | CSVVRDRGAKNIQYF | TRBJ2-4 | TRBD1 | NA | TRBV29-1 | 15
TGTGCCAGCAGTATAGGAGAGGGCAATCAGCCCCAGCATTTT | CASSIGEGNQPQHF | TRBJ1-5 | NA | NA | TRBV28 | 14
TGTGCCAGCACTGGCGGAGCGGGAGTACGTGAGACCCAGTACTTC | CASTGGAGVRETQYF | TRBJ2-5 | TRBD2 | NA | TRBV2 | 15
TGTGCCAGCAGCCCCGGACAGGACAGGGAACTGTTTTTT | CASSPGQDRELFF | TRBJ1-4 | TRBD1 | NA | TRBV5-5 | 13
TGTGCCAGCAGCACGTGGACTAGCGGGAGTTCTGAGCAGTTCTTC | CASSTWTSGSSEQFF | TRBJ2-1 | TRBD2 | NA | TRBV11-2 | 15
TGTGCCAGCAGGTCCCGCAGGGGGTCCTACGAGCAGTACTTC | CASRSRRGSYEQYF | TRBJ2-7 | TRBD1 | NA | TRBV5-8 | 14
TGTGCCAGCAAACCGGCCAGGAGGATAGCCAAAAACATTCAGTACTTC | CASKPARRIAKNIQYF | TRBJ2-4 | NA | once | TRBV7-8 | 16
TGTGCCACCCACACAGGGGGCGCAAACACTGAAGCTTTCTTT | CATHTGGANTEAFF | TRBJ1-1 | TRBD1 | NA | TRBV27 | 14
TGTGCCAGCAGTCGAATCGACAGGGTCCGGTCTTTCTTT | CASSRIDRVRSFF | TRBJ1-1 | TRBD1 | NA | TRBV6-5 | 13
TGTGCCAGCACTGGCAGCGGACCGTATACCGGGGAGCTGTTTTTT | CASTGSGPYTGELFF | TRBJ2-2 | NA | once | TRBV2 | 15
TGTGCCAGCAGTGGGACAGGGGACGGCTACACCTTC | CASSGTGDGYTF | TRBJ1-2 | TRBD1 | NA | TRBV2 | 12
TGTGCCAGCAGTTTCGGGACTAGCGGCTACAATGAGCAGTTCTTC | CASSFGTSGYNEQFF | TRBJ2-1 | TRBD2 | NA | TRBV6-7 | 15
TGTGCTAGCAGCCCACAGGGAAGCTCCTACAATGAGCAGTTCTTC | CASSPQGSSYNEQFF | TRBJ2-1 | NA | NA | TRBV7-7 | 15
TGTGCCAGCAGCTTAGGGACAGGGGCGTATAGCAATCAGCCCCAGCATTTT | CASSLGTGAYSNQPQHF | TRBJ1-5 | TRBD1 | few | TRBV7-9 | 17